The 21 T cell receptor beta chains in this list originate from one sample, sequenced in a study of T cell changes during pregnancy in multiple sclerosis. Here immunoSEQ multiplex PCR was the method, and the copy in TCRdb shows in-frame clones only, minus some. The data show approximately 50,000 clones, with 80% to 95% seen just once and over 5% held by the top ten. The sequenced sample was peripheral blood, obtained in the third trimester of pregnancy. The receptor set was obtained from a female donor in good health, enrolled as a control in a pregnancy study.

The rearrangement uses TRBV7-2 and TRBJ2-2; 11 nucleotides align to TRBD2. J was trimmed by 0 bases and V by 2 bases; bases with no gene match: 5. The CDR3 contains 18 residues. Germline V gene data show CDR1 as SGHTA and CDR2 as FQGNSA. The CDR3 loop reads CASSLRLAGGANTGELFF. The CDR3 DNA reads TGTGCCAGCAGCTTACGCCTAGCGGGAGGCGCGAACACCGGGGAGCTGTTTTTT.

The CDR3 DNA reads TGTGCCAGCTCACGACAGGGCCCCACAGATACGCAGTATTTT. It yields the protein CASSRQGPTDTQYF. V is TRBV18 and J is TRBJ2-3, with 7 positions matching TRBD1. The CDR3 is made up of 14 amino acids. The V segment lost 4 bases and the J segment 2 bases; nucleotides outside the gene matches: 3. Germline loops: CDR1 KGHSH, CDR2 LQKENI.

The rearrangement uses TRBV6-6 and TRBJ1-6, with 10 bases fitting TRBD1. V gave up 2 bases and J gave up 6 bases; unmatched junction bases: 4. CDR1 is MNHNY and CDR2 is SVGAGI in the germline V gene (reference sequence). This CDR3 comprises 16 residues. CDR3 in amino acids: CASSYGTGASNSPLHF. The CDR3 coding sequence is TGTGCCAGCAGTTACGGGACAGGGGCAAGTAATTCACCCCTCCACTTT.

V is TRBV4-1 and J is TRBJ1-1; TRBD1 aligns across 8 bases. The CDR3 sequence is 17 residues long. After removal of 4 bases from V and 3 bases from J, the junction contained 13 bases not matched to a gene. From germline, CDR1 is MGHRA and CDR2 YSYEKL. CDR3 protein: CASSLGHRGRGDTEAFF. The CDR3, as DNA: TGCGCCAGCAGCCTTGGACACAGGGGGAGAGGGGACACTGAAGCTTTCTTT.

The V and J genes are TRBV30 and TRBJ1-2, with D unresolved. This CDR3 is 11 amino acids long. The germline V gene has CDR1 GTSNPN and CDR2 SVGIG (reference sequence). CDR3 region: CGLPSRGGYTF. The CDR3 DNA reads TGTGGTCTACCGTCCCGCGGGGGCTACACCTTC.

The V gene is TRBV6-1, the J gene TRBJ1-2; D remains unclear. Germline assignment: CDR1 MNHNS and CDR2 SASEGT. The CDR3 totals 14 residues. The V end was cut by 3 bases, the J end by 5 bases, with 13 bases between. The CDR3 loop reads CASSDPVSGYGYTF. CDR3 DNA sequence: TGTGCCAGCAGTGACCCCGTCTCAGGTTATGGCTACACCTTC.

V is TRBV6-5 and J is TRBJ1-1; maybe TRBD1 (5 bases). This CDR3 is 15 amino acids long. Trimming shortened V by 2 bases and J by 0 bases, and 10 bases separated the two germline ends. Germline V gene lookup returns CDR1 MNHEY and CDR2 SVGAGI. The DNA of the CDR3 is TGTGCCAGCAGTTACGATACAGGACTGAACACTGAAGCTTTCTTT. Amino acid sequence: CASSYDTGLNTEAFF.

This clone was seen only once. The gene calls are TRBV19 and TRBJ1-5; the match to TRBD1 covers 9 bases. Losses at the gene ends were 3 bases for V and 4 bases for J; bases not matched to a gene: 4. Germline V lookup: CDR1 LNHDA, CDR2 SQIVND (reference sequence). The CDR3 length is 15 residues. The CDR3 sequence is CASSMRQGGNQPQHF. CDR3 DNA: TGTGCCAGTAGTATGCGACAGGGGGGGAATCAGCCCCAGCATTTT.

V usage is TRBV5-1 and J usage is TRBJ2-5; tentative D call: TRBD2 (6 bases). The V end lost 7 bases, the J end lost 5 bases, and 21 bases lay between the germline ends. The CDR3 is made up of 15 amino acids. Germline CDR1 is SGHRS and CDR2 is YFSETQ. CDR3 in DNA: TGCGCCAGCGCCAGGAGACTAGTGAACTCGGAGACCCAGTACTTC. Translating gives CASARRLVNSETQYF.

This chain uses TRBV29-1 with TRBJ1-2; TRBD1 matches 7 bases. V gave up 6 bases and J gave up 4 bases; unmatched junction bases: 11. Germline V gene data show CDR1 as SQVTM and CDR2 as ANQGSEA. The CDR3 extends over 14 amino acids. This chain's CDR3 is CSVKRPGQLYGYTF. DNA of the CDR3: TGCAGCGTGAAACGGCCGGGACAGCTCTATGGCTACACCTTC.

This chain connects TRBV2 to TRBJ1-5, with a weak D call TRBD1 (5 bases). CDR1 is SNHLY, CDR2 FYNNEI, per germline. The CDR3 covers 15 residues. V was pared by 6 bases and J by 4 bases, with 16 bases between. The CDR3 sequence is CASRLQRQLNQPQHF. In DNA form, the CDR3 reads TGTGCCAGCAGACTGCAACGACAGCTAAATCAGCCCCAGCATTTT.

The rearrangement joins TRBV5-1 to TRBJ2-7; no firm D call. This CDR3 is 14 amino acids long. The germline gives CDR1 SGHRS, CDR2 YFSETQ. V lost 7 bases, J lost 1 base, and 15 bases lay in between. The CDR3 sequence: CASGQAQQSYEQYF. The CDR3 nucleotides read TGCGCCAGCGGGCAGGCGCAGCAATCCTACGAGCAGTACTTC.

In this sample, this clone turned up once. The gene calls are TRBV27 and TRBJ1-1, with TRBD1 as a possible D gene (5 bases). Between the trimmed V and J ends, which lost 7 bases and 0 bases, there was a span of 12 bases. The length of the CDR3 is 14 residues. The germline gives CDR1 MNHEY, CDR2 SMNVEV (reference sequence). The CDR3: CASTPQGMNTEAFF. In DNA, the CDR3 is TGTGCCAGCACTCCCCAGGGCATGAACACTGAAGCTTTCTTT.

V and J are TRBV5-6 and TRBJ2-7; no reliable D call. Germline V gene sequence: CDR1 SGHDT, CDR2 YYEEEE. This CDR3 is 10 amino acids long. V shed 7 bases and J shed 5 bases, with 7 bases lying between them. The CDR3 sequence is CASSRNEQYF. CDR3 in DNA: TGTGCCAGCTCGCGGAACGAGCAGTACTTC.

The chain links TRBV4-1 to TRBJ2-1, with 7 bases that match TRBD2. The CDR3 is 15 residues long. V was clipped by 1 base and J by 2 bases; unmatched bases: 2. Germline V CDR1 and CDR2: MGHRA, YSYEKL. As DNA, the CDR3 is TGCGCCAGCAGCCAAGCGGGGGGAACCTACAATGAGCAGTTCTTC. It is translated as CASSQAGGTYNEQFF.

The CDR3 here is CSGGRGGAGTEAFF. The CDR3 nucleotides are TGCAGCGGCGGACGGGGGGGCGCGGGCACTGAAGCTTTCTTT. The rearrangement joins TRBV29-1 to TRBJ1-1; the D gene is possibly TRBD1 (6 bases). The CDR3 length is 14 residues. The germline V gene encodes CDR1 SQVTM and CDR2 ANQGSEA. Deletions cut 7 bases from V and 4 bases from J, with 19 bases between.

The gene calls are TRBV29-1 and TRBJ1-2, with D possibly being TRBD1 (6 bases). CDR1 is SQVTM and CDR2 is ANQGSEA in the germline V gene. Trimming took 5 bases from V and 8 from J, leaving 24 bases between them. The CDR3 has 15 amino acids. CDR3 residues: CSVLRGTGFNRGYTF. The CDR3 nucleotides are TGCAGCGTTCTAAGGGGGACGGGGTTTAATAGAGGCTACACCTTC.

The chain carries TRBV30 and TRBJ2-4; D perhaps matches TRBD1 (6 bases). Trimming left V 3 bases short and J 8 bases short, with 11 bases between. The CDR3 totals 12 residues. CDR1 is GTSNPN, CDR2 SVGIG, per germline (reference sequence). CDR3 in DNA: TGTGCCTGGAGCAACAGGGTCTACATTCAGTACTTC. This encodes CAWSNRVYIQYF.

The chain recombines TRBV7-6 with TRBJ2-7; 10 bases align to TRBD1. The CDR3 is made up of 13 amino acids. J lost 3 bases, V lost 10 bases, and 6 bases had no gene match. The germline V gene has CDR1 SGHVS and CDR2 FNYEAQ. DNA of the CDR3: TGTGCCACCGGACAGGGGGGCTTCTACGAGCAGTACTTC. Translation gives CATGQGGFYEQYF.

This clone was counted a few times. V and J are TRBV4-1 and TRBJ1-1; D is unclear. Trimming took 4 bases from V and 7 from J, leaving 10 bases between them. CDR1 is MGHRA and CDR2 is YSYEKL in the germline V gene. The CDR3 covers 12 residues. DNA of the CDR3: TGCGCCAGCAGCCTCCCTTCGGGTGAAGCTTTCTTT. Its translation: CASSLPSGEAFF.

This chain connects TRBV7-9 to TRBJ1-3; D is undetermined. Per the germline V gene, CDR1 is SEHNR and CDR2 is FQNEAQ (reference sequence). The CDR3 runs 17 residues. V was clipped by 5 bases and J by 3 bases, with 20 bases between them. CDR3 sequence reads: CASSPEGAPQHGNTIYF. As DNA, the CDR3 is TGTGCCAGCAGCCCAGAGGGAGCCCCTCAACATGGAAACACCATATATTTT.